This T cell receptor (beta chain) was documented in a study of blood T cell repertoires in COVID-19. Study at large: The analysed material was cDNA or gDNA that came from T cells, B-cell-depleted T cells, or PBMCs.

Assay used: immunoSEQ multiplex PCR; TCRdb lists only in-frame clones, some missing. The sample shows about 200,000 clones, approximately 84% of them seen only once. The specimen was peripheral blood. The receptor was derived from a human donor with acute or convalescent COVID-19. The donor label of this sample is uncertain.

The CDR3 region is CASRRDTDGYTF. CDR3 coding DNA: TGTGCCAGCAGACGGGACACAGATGGCTACACCTTC. The J gene is TRBJ1-2, the V gene TRBV6-5; a weak D match, TRBD1 (6 bases). The CDR3 spans 12 residues. The germline CDR1 and CDR2 sequences are MNHEY and SVGAGI. The V and J ends lost 6 bases and 6 bases respectively, with 11 bases between them.